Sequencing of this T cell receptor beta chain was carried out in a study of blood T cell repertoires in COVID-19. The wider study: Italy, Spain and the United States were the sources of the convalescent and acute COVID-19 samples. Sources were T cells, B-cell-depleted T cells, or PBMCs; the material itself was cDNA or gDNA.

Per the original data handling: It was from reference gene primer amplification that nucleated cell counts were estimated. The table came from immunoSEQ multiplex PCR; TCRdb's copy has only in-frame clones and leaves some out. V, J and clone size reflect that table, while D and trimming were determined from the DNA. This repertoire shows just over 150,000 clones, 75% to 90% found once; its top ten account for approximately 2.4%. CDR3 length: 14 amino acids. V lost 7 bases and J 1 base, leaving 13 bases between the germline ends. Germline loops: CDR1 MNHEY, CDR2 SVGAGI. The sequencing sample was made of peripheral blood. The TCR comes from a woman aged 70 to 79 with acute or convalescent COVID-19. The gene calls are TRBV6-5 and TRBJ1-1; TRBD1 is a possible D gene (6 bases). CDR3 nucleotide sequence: TGTGCCAGCAACGAAGGGACATGGAACACTGAAGCTTTCTTT. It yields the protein CASNEGTWNTEAFF.